The next 25 T cell receptor beta chains were all read from a single sample in a study of early T cells in non-severe SARS-CoV-2 infection. One entry per CDR3 protein, called by TCRdb with MiXCR from the 5' RACE reads. This sample carries tens of thousands of distinct CDR3 sequences, roughly 18% of them seen once, and the ten largest clones take roughly 8.2%. The sample here was whole blood, taken at baseline. Receptors were obtained from an adult who was a healthcare worker with PCR-confirmed SARS-CoV-2 infection or an uninfected control (not recorded which).

This clonotype was counted only a few times. The rearrangement joins TRBV20-1 to TRBJ2-2, with 11 nucleotides matching TRBD2. The CDR3 is 16 amino acids. The germline V gene encodes CDR1 DFQATT and CDR2 SNEGSKA (reference sequence). The J segment lost 3 bases and the V segment lost 1 base, leaving 4 bases of the junction unmatched. The DNA for the CDR3 is TGCAGTGCTAGAGCGGAACTAGCGGGAGACACCGGGGAGCTGTTTTTT. Translation: CSARAELAGDTGELFF.

Many counts were recorded for this clonotype. The chain joins TRBV19 to TRBJ1-2; D uncertain. Germline V gives CDR1 LNHDA, CDR2 SQIVND (reference sequence). This CDR3 has 15 residues. V lost 4 bases and J 7 bases, leaving 19 bases between the germline ends. DNA of the CDR3: TGTGCCAGTAGTACCTCCACAGAAGGGCGACGTGGCTACACCTTC. Residues: CASSTSTEGRRGYTF.

In this sample, this clonotype turned up a few times. The chain has TRBV11-2 and TRBJ1-4; 8 nucleotides agree with TRBD1. V shed 2 bases and J 6 bases; nucleotides not matched to a gene: 5. Germline-derived CDR1 and CDR2 are SGHAT and FQNNGV. The CDR3 totals 15 residues. DNA of the CDR3: TGTGCCAGCAGCTTATCAACAGGGGGGCATGAAAAACTGTTTTTT. Translating it yields CASSLSTGGHEKLFF.

The V call is TRBV7-9, the J call TRBJ2-1, with 9 bases that match TRBD1. V shed 5 bases and J 9 bases; nucleotides not matched to a gene: 8. The CDR3 loop spans 14 amino acids. Germline V lookup: CDR1 SEHNR, CDR2 FQNEAQ (reference sequence). CDR3 DNA: TGTGCCAGCAGCCAACCGGGACAGGGAGCTGAGCAGTTCTTC. Encoded protein: CASSQPGQGAEQFF.

The chain joins TRBV29-1 to TRBJ2-5; 8 bases match TRBD2. Germline trimming cut 4 bases from V and 4 bases from J; bases unmatched to any gene: 14. This CDR3 has 16 residues. Per the germline V gene, CDR1 is SQVTM and CDR2 is ANQGSEA. CDR3 nucleotide sequence: TGCAGCGTTGCCGGTAGGGTAGCGGGAATACGAGAGACCCAGTACTTC. Its translation is CSVAGRVAGIRETQYF.

The table lists this clonotype with a few counts. The chain couples TRBV20-1 to TRBJ2-3; a weak D match, TRBD2 (5 bases). Between the trimmed V and J ends, which lost 3 bases and 0 bases, there was a span of 7 bases. CDR1 and CDR2 from the germline V gene are DFQATT and SNEGSKA (reference sequence). There are 13 residues in the CDR3. CDR3 amino acids: CSAREDSTDTQYF. In nucleotides, the CDR3 is TGCAGTGCTAGGGAGGATAGCACAGATACGCAGTATTTT.

This clonotype was counted at least ten times. The chain has TRBV20-1 and TRBJ2-3, with TRBD2 as a possible D gene (5 bases). Germline CDR1 reads DFQATT; CDR2 reads SNEGSKA (reference sequence). The germline V and J ends were trimmed by 8 bases and 2 bases, with 14 bases remaining between them. This CDR3 has 13 residues. The CDR3 region has the DNA TGCAGTTTCGAGGGCGGTCTCACAGATACGCAGTATTTT. Translated, it gives CSFEGGLTDTQYF.

This clonotype has just a few counts. The chain recombines TRBV12-3 or TRBV12-4 with TRBJ2-7; the match to TRBD2 covers 10 bases. Trimming removed 1 base from V and 5 bases from J; junction bases left unmatched: 11. The CDR3 is 17 amino acids. CDR3 bases: TGTGCCAGCAGTTTAGACTCTCTAGCGGGAGTCGCTGACGAGCAGTACTTC. Amino acids: CASSLDSLAGVADEQYF.

The sample holds a few counts of this clonotype. V is TRBV7-9 and J is TRBJ1-1; D may be TRBD1 (5 bases). Per the germline V gene, CDR1 is SEHNR and CDR2 is FQNEAQ (reference sequence). CDR3 length: 13 amino acids. Trimming left V 4 bases short and J 6 bases short, with 12 bases between. The CDR3 region is CASSSGGRAEAFF. The CDR3 bases are TGTGCCAGCAGCTCGGGCGGCAGGGCTGAAGCTTTCTTT.

The rearrangement joins TRBV7-8 to TRBJ1-1; D is ambiguous. This CDR3 has 15 residues. Looked up from germline, CDR1 is SGHVS and CDR2 is FQNEAQ. Trimming cost V 1 base and J 0 bases, with 9 bases left between them. CDR3 sequence reads: CASSLVSSVNTEAFF. The CDR3 bases are TGTGCCAGCAGCTTAGTAAGTTCAGTGAACACTGAAGCTTTCTTT.

This clonotype turned up a few times. The V call is TRBV3-1, the J call TRBJ2-7; 8 bases are a match to TRBD1. Germline CDR1 and CDR2: LGHDT and YNNKEL (reference sequence). CDR3 length: 14 residues. The junction had 0 bases not matched to a gene; V was cut back by 1 base and J by 1 base. The CDR3 DNA is TGTGCCAGCAGCCAAGGACAGGGGTCCTACGAGCAGTACTTC. It encodes CASSQGQGSYEQYF.

The sample holds a few counts of this clonotype. V usage is TRBV20-1 and J usage is TRBJ2-7; 12 bases agree with TRBD2. V dropped 6 bases and J dropped 6; count of bases not matched to a gene: 6. This CDR3 is 13 amino acids long. Germline-derived CDR1 and CDR2 are DFQATT and SNEGSKA (reference sequence). The chain's CDR3 is CSARTSGTLEQYF. The CDR3 DNA reads as TGCAGTGCACGGACTAGCGGGACTCTCGAGCAGTACTTC.

This clonotype was counted at least ten times. This sequence joins TRBV5-4 and TRBJ2-3; 11 positions agree with TRBD2. Trimming at V came to 1 base and at J to 8 bases, leaving 15 bases not matched to a gene. This CDR3 has 18 amino acids. Germline V gives CDR1 SGHNT, CDR2 YYREEE (reference sequence). The CDR3 DNA reads as TGTGCCAGCAGCTTGACTAGCGGGAGAGGGACTTCGGCTGGTACGCAGTATTTT. This sequence encodes CASSLTSGRGTSAGTQYF.

This clonotype was counted only a few times. This chain uses TRBV30 with TRBJ1-5; D not certain. The germline V gene has CDR1 GTSNPN and CDR2 SVGIG (reference sequence). V lost 0 bases to trimming and J lost 0 bases, with 12 bases between them. The CDR3 covers 16 residues. In DNA, the CDR3 is TGTGCCTGGAGTGTGTGGGGTATCAATAGCAATCAGCCCCAGCATTTT. Amino acids: CAWSVWGINSNQPQHF. Full variable domain (remainder filled in from reference TRBV30 and TRBJ1-5): SQTIHQWPATLVQPVGSPLSLECTVEGTSNPNLYWYRQAAGRGLQLLFYSVGIGQISSEVPQNLSASRPQDRQFILSSKKLLLSDSGFYLCAWSVWGINSNQPQHFGDGTRLSIL.

This clonotype was seen repeatedly, ten times or more. The chain joins TRBV20-1 to TRBJ2-1; 7 nucleotides align to TRBD1. The CDR3 has 12 residues. With 8 bases clipped from V and 8 bases from J, the junction kept 9 bases outside the gene matches. Germline loops: CDR1 DFQATT, CDR2 SNEGSKA (reference sequence). The CDR3 sequence: CSKGQVFDEQFF. The CDR3 DNA sequence: TGCAGTAAAGGACAGGTTTTCGATGAGCAGTTCTTC.

The gene calls are TRBV12-3 or TRBV12-4 and TRBJ1-2; D remains unclear. The CDR3 is made up of 14 amino acids. V was trimmed by 3 bases and J by 1 base, leaving 9 bases between them. This CDR3 reads CASSLGHSNYGYTF. DNA for the CDR3: TGTGCCAGCAGTTTGGGCCACAGTAACTATGGCTACACCTTC.

V usage is TRBV24-1 and J usage is TRBJ2-3; D is uncertain. The V gene's germline CDR1 is KGHDR and CDR2 SFDVKD. V lost 0 bases and J lost 5, with 5 bases in between. This CDR3 contains 13 residues. This CDR3 is CATSDLWLDTQYF. The DNA for the CDR3 is TGTGCCACCAGTGATTTGTGGTTAGATACGCAGTATTTT.

The rearrangement uses TRBV27 and TRBJ2-1; perhaps TRBD1 as D (6 bases). The CDR3 runs 14 residues. Germline values: CDR1 MNHEY, CDR2 SMNVEV (reference sequence). The ends were cut back, 3 bases at V and 4 bases at J, with 10 bases in the middle. CDR3 in DNA: TGTGCCAGCAGTTTTACGAGGGGGTACAATGAGCAGTTCTTC. Translation: CASSFTRGYNEQFF.

This clonotype has a handful of counts. The chain has TRBV5-4 and TRBJ2-1; perhaps D is TRBD1 or TRBD2 (5 bases each). The CDR3 sequence is 15 residues long. Per germline, CDR1 SGHNT and CDR2 YYREEE (reference sequence). Trimming took off 2 bases at V and 2 bases at J, with 11 bases between the two ends. This CDR3 is CASSLGTGTYNEQFF. The CDR3 DNA reads as TGTGCCAGCAGCTTAGGGACGGGAACCTACAATGAGCAGTTCTTC.

This clonotype was seen only a few times. The J gene is TRBJ2-5, the V gene TRBV14; a possible D gene is TRBD2 (5 bases). The CDR3 has 12 amino acids. Germline CDR1 SGHDN, CDR2 FVKESK. V shed 7 bases and J shed 7 bases, with 13 bases lying between them. DNA of the CDR3: TGTGCCAGCAAACGGGGAGACGGGACCCAGTACTTC. Translated, it gives CASKRGDGTQYF.

The V gene is TRBV5-1, the J gene TRBJ1-1; 9 bases fit TRBD1. The CDR3 sequence is 14 residues long. The germline V gene encodes CDR1 SGHRS and CDR2 YFSETQ. V trimming: 0 bases; J trimming: 6 bases; junction bases outside the gene matches: 3. In DNA, the CDR3 is TGCGCCAGCAGCTTGGGACAGGGGGGCGCTGAAGCTTTCTTT. Translation gives CASSLGQGGAEAFF.

This clonotype appeared a few times. V and J are TRBV15 and TRBJ1-4; perhaps TRBD1 as D (5 bases). Per the germline V gene, CDR1 is LNHNV and CDR2 is YYDKDF (reference sequence). This CDR3 has 13 residues. The V end lost 4 bases, the J end lost 7 bases, and 10 bases lay between the germline ends. CDR3 DNA: TGTGCCACCAGCACCGGGGCGGGTGAAAAACTGTTTTTT. This codes for CATSTGAGEKLFF.

With respect to this clonotype: Compared with germline, one end of the junction differs, possibly owing to a read error. The rearrangement joins TRBV5-5 to TRBJ1-1; no reliable D call. The CDR3 runs to 11 residues. Germline CDR1 is SGHKS and CDR2 is YYEKEE (reference sequence). The CDR3 spells CASSLKTEAFF. Written as DNA, the CDR3 is TGTGCCAGCAGCTTGAAGACTGAAGCTTTCTTT.

The chain combines TRBV11-2 with TRBJ2-2; the match to TRBD1 covers 9 bases. After removal of 1 base from V and 3 bases from J, the junction contained 3 bases not matched to a gene. Per the germline V gene, CDR1 is SGHAT and CDR2 is FQNNGV. The CDR3 spans 16 residues. The CDR3 loop reads CASSLGDRVYTGELFF. In DNA, the CDR3 is TGTGCCAGCAGCTTAGGGGACAGGGTCTACACCGGGGAGCTGTTTTTT.

The sample holds a few counts of this clonotype. The chain carries TRBV9 and TRBJ1-2; 7 nucleotides agree with TRBD1. The ends lost 4 bases at V and 1 base at J; junction bases unmatched: 4. CDR1 and CDR2 (germline): SGDLS, YYNGEE. There are 14 residues in the CDR3. The CDR3 protein is CASSLQGSNYGYTF. CDR3 DNA: TGTGCCAGCAGCCTACAGGGGAGTAACTATGGCTACACCTTC.